This entry lists 16 T cell receptor beta chains sequenced from one sample in a study of control samples from healthy donors and cancer patients. Repertoires were generated with immunoSEQ multiplex PCR, while TCRdb's copy carries only in-frame clones and drops some. This table has some 130,000 clones, about 93% appearing once. Sequenced: PBMCs. All receptors come from a man aged 45-65 years with head and neck cancer.

The genes are TRBV10-3 and TRBJ1-1; 8 positions agree with TRBD1. Germline CDR1 and CDR2: ENHRY and SYGVKD. There are 15 residues in the CDR3. V lost 0 bases, J lost 6 bases, and 6 bases stayed unmatched. DNA for the CDR3: TGTGCCATCAGTGAGTCGGGCAGGGGGCTCCCTGAAGCTTTCTTT. It specifies CAISESGRGLPEAFF.

V and J are TRBV5-1 and TRBJ1-3; 7 positions agree with TRBD1. The J segment lost 4 bases and the V segment lost 4 bases, leaving 11 bases of the junction unmatched. Germline V gene lookup returns CDR1 SGHRS and CDR2 YFSETQ. CDR3 length: 16 residues. The DNA of the CDR3 is TGCGCCAGCAGCCCGGAATACAGGGGACGCGGAAACACCATATATTTT. Encoded protein: CASSPEYRGRGNTIYF.

This clone was detected only once. CDR3 loop: CASSYRRTSGGHIQYF. The DNA of the CDR3 is TGTGCCAGCAGTTACCGACGGACTAGCGGGGGACACATTCAGTACTTC. The gene calls are TRBV6-2 or TRBV6-3 and TRBJ2-4; 13 bases line up with TRBD2. There are 16 residues in the CDR3. In germline, CDR1 is MNHEY, CDR2 SVGEGT. V dropped 2 bases and J dropped 8; count of bases not matched to a gene: 6.

The gene calls are TRBV2 and TRBJ2-6; D call uncertain. V gave up 2 bases and J gave up 12 bases, with 5 bases separating them. This CDR3 contains 11 residues. In germline, CDR1 is SNHLY, CDR2 FYNNEI. The chain's CDR3 is CASSERSVLTF. The CDR3 bases are TGTGCCAGCAGTGAACGCAGCGTCCTGACTTTC. Complete variable domain (other parts from reference TRBV2 and TRBJ2-6): EPEVTQTPSHQVTQMGQEVILRCVPISNHLYFYWYRQILGQKVEFLVSFYNNEISEKSEIFDDQFSVERPDGSNFTLKIRSTKLEDSAMYFCASSERSVLTFGAGSRLTVL.

The chain recombines TRBV6-2 or TRBV6-3 with TRBJ2-5, with 7 bases that match TRBD2. Trimming cost V 3 bases and J 2 bases; bases outside gene matches: 6. The V gene's germline CDR1 is MNHEY and CDR2 SVGEGT. The CDR3 loop spans 15 amino acids. CDR3 DNA sequence: TGTGCCAGCAGTTATTACGGGGGGAGTCAAGAGACCCAGTACTTC. Its protein product is CASSYYGGSQETQYF.

This clone showed up just a few times. Distinct nucleotide sequences in the sample also encode this CDR3. The chain recombines TRBV18 with TRBJ1-1; no clear D gene. Germline V gene sequence: CDR1 KGHSH, CDR2 LQKENI. Trimming pared 2 bases from V and 1 base from J, leaving 5 bases between. The CDR3 runs to 13 residues. This chain's CDR3 is CASSPTRNTEAFF. The CDR3 coding sequence is TGTGCCAGCTCACCAACAAGGAACACTGAAGCTTTCTTT.

V gene TRBV11-2 combines with J gene TRBJ1-1, with unresolved D. V gave up 1 base and J gave up 2 bases, with 11 bases separating them. CDR1 SGHAT and CDR2 FQNNGV come from the germline V gene. The CDR3 has 15 residues. CDR3 region: CASSLVLGLNTEAFF. As DNA, the CDR3 is TGTGCCAGCAGCTTAGTTCTGGGGTTAAACACTGAAGCTTTCTTT.

The genes are TRBV6-5 and TRBJ1-4; D gene unclear. V shed 10 bases and J shed 6 bases, with 15 bases lying between them. CDR3 length: 13 residues. In germline, CDR1 is MNHEY, CDR2 SVGAGI. CDR3 sequence (DNA): TGTGCCACAAGCAGTTCGAAGGATGAAAAACTGTTTTTT. Its translation: CATSSSKDEKLFF.

The rearrangement links TRBV5-5 to TRBJ1-5; D gene uncertain. This CDR3 has 15 amino acids. Germline V lookup: CDR1 SGHKS, CDR2 YYEKEE (reference sequence). Trimming shortened V by 1 base and J by 0 bases, and 8 bases separated the two germline ends. As DNA, the CDR3 is TGTGCCAGCAGCTTGATCGCCTATAGCAATCAGCCCCAGCATTTT. Residues: CASSLIAYSNQPQHF.

The rearrangement links TRBV18 to TRBJ1-5; possible D gene TRBD1, 5 bases. CDR3 size: 17 residues. Deletions cut 2 bases from V and 4 bases from J, with 18 bases between. Germline CDR1 and CDR2: KGHSH and LQKENI. The DNA for the CDR3 is TGTGCCAGCTCACCAGGGGACGGGCGCAGAGGGAATCAGCCCCAGCATTTT. Protein product: CASSPGDGRRGNQPQHF.

CDR3 sequence: CASSLTINPTNEKLFF. DNA for the CDR3: TGTGCCAGCTCACTCACTATAAATCCAACTAATGAAAAACTGTTTTTT. The V and J genes are TRBV18 and TRBJ1-4, with D hard to call. Trimming cost V 4 bases and J 0 bases, with 12 bases left between them. The CDR3 totals 16 residues. Germline loops: CDR1 KGHSH, CDR2 LQKENI.

This clone was observed a single time. The chain uses TRBV5-1 and TRBJ1-2; TRBD1 is a possible D gene (5 bases). CDR3 length equals 13 residues. The germline gives CDR1 SGHRS, CDR2 YFSETQ. V was clipped by 4 bases and J by 7 bases, with 14 bases between them. CDR3: CASSPLGESGYTF. The DNA of the CDR3 is TGCGCCAGCAGCCCCCTGGGGGAAAGTGGCTACACCTTC.

The chain joins TRBV28 to TRBJ2-5, with TRBD1 matching 7 bases. CDR1 is MDHEN and CDR2 is SYDVKM in the germline V gene. This CDR3 contains 14 residues. Unmatched junction bases numbered 8, after V lost 6 bases and J lost 4 bases. The CDR3 here is CASRTLGGVETQYF. The DNA for the CDR3 is TGTGCCAGCAGGACCCTAGGGGGCGTAGAGACCCAGTACTTC.

V is TRBV10-1 and J is TRBJ2-2, with 8 nucleotides matching TRBD2. Germline loops: CDR1 WNHNN, CDR2 SYGVQD (reference sequence). The CDR3 sequence is 15 residues long. J gave up 1 base and V 10 bases, and 8 bases lay outside the gene matches. CDR3 sequence: CANAGGGQNTGELFF. CDR3 nucleotide sequence: TGCGCCAACGCGGGAGGCGGGCAGAACACCGGGGAGCTGTTTTTT.

The rearrangement joins TRBV4-3 to TRBJ1-2; 7 bases match TRBD1. V lost 2 bases and J lost 1; bases outside the gene matches: 10. There are 17 residues in the CDR3. Germline CDR1 reads LGHNA; CDR2 reads YSLEER. The DNA of the CDR3 is TGCGCCAGCAGCCAAACCCAGCAGGGGGGGTTTAACTATGGCTACACCTTC. Its protein product is CASSQTQQGGFNYGYTF.

The chain links TRBV19 to TRBJ2-7; TRBD1 aligns across 8 bases. Germline V gene lookup returns CDR1 LNHDA and CDR2 SQIVND (reference sequence). V lost 3 bases and J lost 3; bases outside the gene matches: 7. The CDR3 runs 15 residues. The CDR3 DNA reads TGTGCCAGTAGTATCGGACAGGGATGGCTCTACGAGCAGTACTTC. The encoded protein is CASSIGQGWLYEQYF.